This entry describes one T cell receptor (beta chain). The sample comes from a study of blood T cell repertoires in COVID-19. Turning to the study itself: Acute-phase and convalescent COVID-19 samples originated in the United States, Italy and Spain. T cells, B-cell-depleted T cells, or PBMCs supplied cDNA or gDNA.

V was shortened by 4 bases and J by 6 bases, with 14 bases between the two germline ends. There are 14 residues in the CDR3. CDR1 is SGHNT, CDR2 YYREEE, per germline (reference sequence). As processed by the authors: How many nucleated cells were present was estimated from reference gene primer amplification. Sequencing was performed with immunoSEQ multiplex PCR; in TCRdb, only in-frame clones are kept and a portion is missing. V, J and clone size reflect that table, while D and trimming were determined from the DNA. The sample records a few hundred thousand clones, roughly 84% being singletons. This rearrangement joins TRBV5-4 to TRBJ1-3; D is perhaps TRBD1 (6 bases). The receptor was isolated from a woman over 75 with active or convalescent COVID-19. Sequencing was done on a sample of peripheral blood. This chain's CDR3 is CASSIPTGSNTIYF. CDR3 DNA: TGTGCCAGCAGCATCCCGACAGGATCAAACACCATATATTTT.